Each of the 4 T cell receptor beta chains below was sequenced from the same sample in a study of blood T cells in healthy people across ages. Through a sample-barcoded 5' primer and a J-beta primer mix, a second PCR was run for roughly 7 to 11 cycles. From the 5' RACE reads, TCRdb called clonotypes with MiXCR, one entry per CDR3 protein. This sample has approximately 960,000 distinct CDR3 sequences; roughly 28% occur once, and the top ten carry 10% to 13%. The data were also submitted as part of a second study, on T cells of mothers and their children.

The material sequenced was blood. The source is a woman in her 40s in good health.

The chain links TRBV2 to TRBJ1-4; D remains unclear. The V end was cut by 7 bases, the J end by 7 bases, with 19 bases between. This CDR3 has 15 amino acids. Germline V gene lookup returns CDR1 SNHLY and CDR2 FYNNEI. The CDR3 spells CASIPRTTGGEKLFF. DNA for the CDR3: TGTGCCAGCATCCCCAGGACGACTGGAGGTGAAAAACTGTTTTTT.

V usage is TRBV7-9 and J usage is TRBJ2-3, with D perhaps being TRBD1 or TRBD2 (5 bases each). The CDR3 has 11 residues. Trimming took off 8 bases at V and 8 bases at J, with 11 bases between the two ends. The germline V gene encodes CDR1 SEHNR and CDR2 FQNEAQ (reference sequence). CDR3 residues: CASQGRGTQYF. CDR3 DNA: TGTGCCAGCCAGGGACGCGGTACGCAGTATTTT.

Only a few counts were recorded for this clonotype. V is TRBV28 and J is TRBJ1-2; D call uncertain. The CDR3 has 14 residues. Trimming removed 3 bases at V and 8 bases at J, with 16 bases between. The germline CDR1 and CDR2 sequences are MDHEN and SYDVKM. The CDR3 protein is CASSFELGYLGYTF. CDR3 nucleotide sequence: TGTGCCAGCAGTTTTGAGTTGGGTTATTTAGGCTACACCTTC.

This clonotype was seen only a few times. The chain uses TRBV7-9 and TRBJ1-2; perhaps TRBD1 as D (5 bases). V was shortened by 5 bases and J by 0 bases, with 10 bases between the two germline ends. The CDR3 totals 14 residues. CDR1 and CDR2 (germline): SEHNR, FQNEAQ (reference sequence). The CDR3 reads CASSPRTTNYGYTF. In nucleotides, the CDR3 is TGTGCCAGCAGCCCCCGGACAACTAACTATGGCTACACCTTC.